These 20 T cell receptor beta chains originate from one sample sequenced in a study of control samples from healthy donors and cancer patients. The table came from immunoSEQ multiplex PCR; TCRdb's copy has only in-frame clones and leaves some out. Among 200,000 to 250,000 clones, about 95% were seen once, and the ten largest hold over 1.2%. Specimen: blood. The receptors originated from a man between 45 and 60 years old in good health.

The gene calls are TRBV7-9 and TRBJ1-2; 7 nucleotides align to TRBD1. CDR3 length: 16 residues. The germline gives CDR1 SEHNR, CDR2 FQNEAQ (reference sequence). J lost 5 bases, V lost 11 bases, and 20 bases had no gene match. The CDR3 coding sequence is TGTGCCGGCAATTTAATGGAGGCGACCAGGGGGTATGGCTACACCTTC. Protein sequence: CAGNLMEATRGYGYTF.

This chain uses TRBV18 with TRBJ2-7, with D possibly being TRBD1 or TRBD2 (6 bases each). The CDR3 is 13 residues long. Trimming removed 6 bases at V and 6 bases at J, with 15 bases between. CDR1 KGHSH and CDR2 LQKENI come from the germline V gene. CDR3 region: CASSPTGAGEQYF. The CDR3 nucleotides read TGTGCCAGCTCTCCAACGGGGGCGGGCGAGCAGTACTTC. Full variable domain (outside the CDR3, taken from reference TRBV18 and TRBJ2-7): NAGVMQNPRHLVRRRGQEARLRCSPMKGHSHVYWYRQLPEEGLKFMVYLQKENIIDESGMPKERFSAEFPKEGPSILRIQQVVRGDSAAYFCASSPTGAGEQYFGPGTRLTVT.

This clone was observed a single time. V and J are TRBV4-1 and TRBJ1-1; D call uncertain. Germline loops: CDR1 MGHRA, CDR2 YSYEKL. The CDR3 is made up of 14 amino acids. The V gene lost 1 base and the J gene lost 1 base, with 7 bases spanning the gap. For the CDR3, the DNA is TGCGCCAGCAGCCAAGCTAACAGGAACACTGAAGCTTTCTTT. Translation: CASSQANRNTEAFF.

J is TRBJ2-3 and V is TRBV3-1 (or the pseudogene TRBV3-2); no firm D call. Germline values: CDR1 LGHDT, CDR2 YNNKEL (reference sequence). Trimming took 2 bases from V and 4 from J, leaving 4 bases between them. There are 12 residues in the CDR3. The CDR3 loop is CASSQSSDTQYF. DNA of the CDR3: TGTGCCAGCAGCCAATCTTCAGATACGCAGTATTTT.

The V call is TRBV6-5, the J call TRBJ1-2; weak D call: TRBD1 (5 bases). The CDR3 covers 14 residues. Trimming removed 2 bases from V and 5 bases from J, with 12 bases in between. Germline V gives CDR1 MNHEY, CDR2 SVGAGI. The CDR3 loop is CASSYGGVPYGYTF. In nucleotides, the CDR3 is TGTGCCAGCAGTTACGGAGGGGTCCCATATGGCTACACCTTC.

V and J are TRBV6-5 and TRBJ1-3; D unresolved. V was shortened by 6 bases and J by 0 bases, with 9 bases between the two germline ends. Per the germline V gene, CDR1 is MNHEY and CDR2 is SVGAGI. The CDR3 length is 14 residues. The CDR3 DNA sequence: TGTGCCAGCAGATCGTTCGGCTCTGGAAACACCATATATTTT. Encoded protein: CASRSFGSGNTIYF.

V gene TRBV10-3 combines with J gene TRBJ2-1, with 10 bases lining up with TRBD2. With V trimmed by 3 bases and J by 10 bases, 6 bases remained unmatched. Germline V gene lookup returns CDR1 ENHRY and CDR2 SYGVKD. The CDR3 totals 14 residues. This CDR3 reads CAISDSGGPGEQFF. The CDR3 DNA reads as TGTGCCATCAGTGATAGCGGGGGGCCGGGGGAGCAGTTCTTC.

The chain is built from TRBV5-4 and TRBJ1-1; D might be TRBD1 (6 bases). Germline CDR1 reads SGHNT; CDR2 reads YYREEE (reference sequence). Deletions cut 6 bases from V and 1 base from J, with 10 bases between. The CDR3 is made up of 13 amino acids. The CDR3 protein is CASKGGPNTEAFF. The CDR3 DNA reads as TGTGCCAGCAAGGGGGGACCGAACACTGAAGCTTTCTTT.

The gene calls are TRBV19 and TRBJ2-2; TRBD1 aligns across 9 bases. The CDR3 covers 15 residues. The germline V gene encodes CDR1 LNHDA and CDR2 SQIVND (reference sequence). Losses at the gene ends were 5 bases for V and 6 bases for J; bases not matched to a gene: 7. The CDR3 reads CASSGGQGWAGELFF. DNA of the CDR3: TGTGCCAGTAGTGGGGGACAGGGTTGGGCCGGGGAGCTGTTTTTT.

The gene calls are TRBV4-1 and TRBJ2-2, with D unresolved. With 4 bases removed from V and 0 bases from J, the gap between germline ends came to 12 bases. Germline V gene lookup returns CDR1 MGHRA and CDR2 YSYEKL. The length of the CDR3 is 16 residues. CDR3 DNA: TGCGCCAGCAGCCCAGAGCCCCCAACGAACACCGGGGAGCTGTTTTTT. The encoded protein is CASSPEPPTNTGELFF.

This chain connects TRBV28 to TRBJ1-2; D remains ambiguous. V shed 3 bases and J shed 2 bases, with 7 bases lying between them. Looked up from germline, CDR1 is MDHEN and CDR2 is SYDVKM. The CDR3 runs to 13 residues. This CDR3 reads CASSFNENYGYTF. The CDR3 nucleotides read TGTGCCAGCAGTTTCAATGAGAACTATGGCTACACCTTC.

The rearrangement uses TRBV2 and TRBJ2-3; no definite D call. V was trimmed by 7 bases and J by 4 bases, leaving 9 bases between them. Germline V gives CDR1 SNHLY, CDR2 FYNNEI. The CDR3 extends over 12 amino acids. In DNA, the CDR3 is TGTGCCAGCAAAGGGTTGCCAGATACGCAGTATTTT. Translated, it gives CASKGLPDTQYF.

CDR3 amino acids: CASSPVSEARADTQYF. In nucleotides, the CDR3 is TGTGCCAGCAGCCCAGTTTCAGAGGCGAGGGCAGATACGCAGTATTTT. The chain couples TRBV5-4 to TRBJ2-3; D might be TRBD2 (5 bases). The V end lost 4 bases, the J end lost 4 bases, and 19 bases lay between the germline ends. CDR3 length: 16 residues. Germline lookup yields CDR1 SGHNT and CDR2 YYREEE (reference sequence).

The rearrangement links TRBV10-1 to TRBJ1-1, with D tentatively TRBD1 (6 bases). This CDR3 spans 12 amino acids. V lost 0 bases to trimming and J lost 11 bases, with 10 bases between them. Germline V gene lookup returns CDR1 WNHNN and CDR2 SYGVQD (reference sequence). The chain's CDR3 is CASSESNRAAFF. The CDR3 DNA sequence: TGCGCCAGCAGTGAGTCTAACAGGGCGGCTTTCTTT.

This sequence joins TRBV15 and TRBJ2-6; tentatively, D is TRBD1 (6 bases). CDR1 is LNHNV, CDR2 YYDKDF, per germline (reference sequence). Deletions cut 1 base from V and 4 bases from J, with 8 bases between. CDR3 length: 15 amino acids. The CDR3 DNA reads as TGTGCCACCAGCAGAGGGGGGCAAGGGGCCAACGTCCTGACTTTC. It specifies CATSRGGQGANVLTF.

The chain carries TRBV27 and TRBJ1-1; 11 nucleotides match TRBD1. V was clipped by 2 bases and J by 8 bases; unmatched bases: 10. The CDR3 spans 16 residues. The germline gives CDR1 MNHEY, CDR2 SMNVEV (reference sequence). The CDR3, as DNA: TGTGCCAGCAGTTTAGGGACAGGGGGGTTACACAAGGAAGCTTTCTTT. Encoded protein: CASSLGTGGLHKEAFF.

The V and J genes are TRBV10-3 and TRBJ2-2; the match to TRBD1 covers 8 bases. This CDR3 comprises 14 residues. The V segment lost 11 bases and the J segment 6 bases; nucleotides outside the gene matches: 11. Germline V gene data show CDR1 as ENHRY and CDR2 as SYGVKD. The CDR3 DNA follows: TGTGCCGTCGGGGCCCAGGGGGCGCCCGGGGAGCTGTTTTTT. Translated, it gives CAVGAQGAPGELFF.

This chain uses TRBV30 with TRBJ1-1; no clear D gene. There are 15 residues in the CDR3. Germline V gives CDR1 GTSNPN, CDR2 SVGIG (reference sequence). The V gene lost 4 bases and the J gene lost 1 base, with 16 bases spanning the gap. In DNA form, the CDR3 reads TGTGCCTGGATAAAGGGAACGGCAAGGAACACTGAAGCTTTCTTT. It encodes CAWIKGTARNTEAFF.

V is TRBV6-1 and J is TRBJ2-1, with unresolved D. The germline gives CDR1 MNHNS, CDR2 SASEGT. This CDR3 spans 14 amino acids. V gave up 0 bases and J gave up 7 bases, with 10 bases separating them. In nucleotides, the CDR3 is TGTGCCAGCAGTGAAGCGTGGACGGATAATGAGCAGTTCTTC. It codes for CASSEAWTDNEQFF.

The chain has TRBV12-3 or TRBV12-4 and TRBJ1-5; unclear D gene. The CDR3 sequence is 11 residues long. Trimming shortened V by 5 bases and J by 3 bases, and 2 bases separated the two germline ends. The CDR3 reads CASSLNQPQHF. CDR3 sequence (DNA): TGTGCCAGCAGTCTCAATCAGCCCCAGCATTTT.